Each of the 13 T cell receptor beta chains below was sequenced from the same sample in a study of T cell changes during pregnancy in multiple sclerosis. Using immunoSEQ multiplex PCR, the repertoire was profiled, and TCRdb retains in-frame clones only, with some absent. The table has about 70,000 clones, about 92% seen once; the top ten hold about 2.3%. Sequencing used peripheral blood, obtained before pregnancy. The receptors originated from a female donor with multiple sclerosis, enrolled in a pregnancy study.

V usage is TRBV28 and J usage is TRBJ1-1; no reliable D call. Trimming took off 4 bases at V and 2 bases at J, with 8 bases between the two ends. Germline V lookup: CDR1 MDHEN, CDR2 SYDVKM. The CDR3 extends over 13 amino acids. CDR3 bases: TGTGCCAGCAGTTCGAGTTCAAACACTGAAGCTTTCTTT. It encodes CASSSSSNTEAFF.

This rearrangement joins TRBV6-6 to TRBJ2-7; no clear D gene. The CDR3 totals 15 residues. V was clipped by 8 bases and J by 3 bases, with 20 bases between them. Germline CDR1 MNHNY, CDR2 SVGAGI (reference sequence). In DNA, the CDR3 is TGTGCCAGCGGCCCGTTTACGCAGGTTAGCTACGAGCAGTACTTC. As protein: CASGPFTQVSYEQYF.

This chain links TRBV18 with TRBJ2-1, with 7 bases lining up with TRBD1. Germline CDR1 is KGHSH and CDR2 is LQKENI. V lost 4 bases and J lost 0; bases outside the gene matches: 9. CDR3 length: 17 residues. The CDR3 sequence: CASSLLGQLPSYNEQFF. CDR3 nucleotides: TGTGCCAGCTCACTGCTGGGACAGCTACCCTCCTACAATGAGCAGTTCTTC.

The chain couples TRBV14 to TRBJ1-1; D unresolved. Trimming cost V 0 bases and J 4 bases, with 9 bases left between them. This CDR3 contains 14 residues. Germline V gene sequence: CDR1 SGHDN, CDR2 FVKESK. The chain's CDR3 is CASSQEHITTEAFF. In DNA, the CDR3 is TGTGCCAGCAGCCAAGAACACATTACCACTGAAGCTTTCTTT.

The chain links TRBV7-9 to TRBJ2-7; 10 nucleotides line up with TRBD2. This CDR3 region has 17 residues. V dropped 0 bases and J dropped 0; count of bases not matched to a gene: 5. In germline, CDR1 is SEHNR, CDR2 FQNEAQ (reference sequence). This CDR3 is CASSLATSSGSSYEQYF. The CDR3 coding sequence is TGTGCCAGCAGCTTAGCGACATCTAGCGGGAGCTCCTACGAGCAGTACTTC. Full variable domain (outside the CDR3, taken from reference TRBV7-9 and TRBJ2-7): DTGVSQNPRHKITKRGQNVTFRCDPISEHNRLYWYRQTLGQGPEFLTYFQNEAQLEKSRLLSDRFSAERPKGSFSTLEIQRTEQGDSAMYLCASSLATSSGSSYEQYFGPGTRLTVT.

V gene TRBV28 combines with J gene TRBJ2-3, with 10 nucleotides matching TRBD1. The CDR3 has 13 residues. Germline CDR1 is MDHEN and CDR2 is SYDVKM. V was pared by 6 bases and J by 6 bases, with 3 bases of the junction left unmatched. For the CDR3, the DNA is TGTGCCAGCAGGACAGGGGGCGCCGATACGCAGTATTTT. Its protein product is CASRTGGADTQYF.

This CDR3 reads CASSIPAGGRNNEQFF. CDR3 DNA sequence: TGTGCCAGCAGTATCCCAGCGGGAGGGAGAAACAATGAGCAGTTCTTC. The chain couples TRBV27 to TRBJ2-1; 10 bases are a match to TRBD2. The CDR3 length is 16 residues. Per the germline V gene, CDR1 is MNHEY and CDR2 is SMNVEV (reference sequence). V dropped 5 bases and J dropped 5; count of bases not matched to a gene: 9.

The rearrangement uses TRBV29-1 and TRBJ2-1; TRBD2 matches at 10 bases. Germline V gene data show CDR1 as SQVTM and CDR2 as ANQGSEA. V lost 0 bases, J lost 9 bases, and 11 bases stayed unmatched. This CDR3 is 16 amino acids long. This CDR3 reads CSVEDSLAGEWGEQFF. For the CDR3, the DNA is TGCAGCGTTGAAGATTCCCTAGCGGGAGAATGGGGTGAGCAGTTCTTC.

This chain links TRBV7-2 with TRBJ2-1; TRBD2 matches at 8 bases. Germline lookup yields CDR1 SGHTA and CDR2 FQGNSA. V trimming: 2 bases; J trimming: 9 bases; junction bases outside the gene matches: 9. There are 15 residues in the CDR3. CDR3 sequence: CASSLISGTFREQFF. For the CDR3, the DNA is TGTGCCAGCAGCTTAATTAGCGGGACTTTCCGTGAGCAGTTCTTC.

The chain carries TRBV4-1 and TRBJ1-1; no clear D. The CDR3 is made up of 15 amino acids. The V gene lost 3 bases and the J gene lost 8 bases, with 19 bases spanning the gap. Germline V gene lookup returns CDR1 MGHRA and CDR2 YSYEKL. CDR3 sequence (DNA): TGCGCCAGCAGCCAGATCGAGCTGTTTGGCGGAGAAGCTTTCTTT. It is translated as CASSQIELFGGEAFF.

The J gene is TRBJ1-4, the V gene TRBV6-6; D is possibly TRBD1 (5 bases). Trimming took 5 bases from V and 1 from J, leaving 8 bases between them. There are 14 residues in the CDR3. Germline-derived CDR1 and CDR2 are MNHNY and SVGAGI (reference sequence). CDR3 in DNA: TGTGCCAGCAGTCCTAGGGGAACTAATGAAAAACTGTTTTTT. Translation: CASSPRGTNEKLFF.

In its sample, this clone was seen once. This chain links TRBV7-9 with TRBJ1-2, with D tentatively TRBD1 (6 bases). V dropped 4 bases and J dropped 2 bases, with 14 bases sitting between them. This CDR3 has 15 residues. The germline CDR1 and CDR2 sequences are SEHNR and FQNEAQ (reference sequence). The CDR3, as DNA: TGTGCCAGCAGCTCTTGGACAGCTTTAAACTATGGCTACACCTTC. Its protein is CASSSWTALNYGYTF. Looking up the rest from reference TRBV7-9 and TRBJ1-2 gives the full variable domain: DTGVSQNPRHKITKRGQNVTFRCDPISEHNRLYWYRQTLGQGPEFLTYFQNEAQLEKSRLLSDRFSAERPKGSFSTLEIQRTEQGDSAMYLCASSSWTALNYGYTFGSGTRLTVV.

The J gene is TRBJ2-7, the V gene TRBV15, with 9 positions matching TRBD1. This CDR3 comprises 17 residues. The ends lost 0 bases at V and 5 bases at J; junction bases unmatched: 11. Germline CDR1 is LNHNV and CDR2 is YYDKDF (reference sequence). The CDR3: CATSRDSQGDRVHEQYF. CDR3 sequence (DNA): TGTGCCACCAGCAGAGATAGTCAAGGGGACAGGGTACACGAGCAGTACTTC.